This TCR beta chain derives from a study of long-term antiretroviral therapy in people with HIV. CDR1 and CDR2 from the germline V gene are SGHRS and YFSETQ. Trimming took 8 bases from V and 0 from J; bases not matched to a gene: 7. The CDR3 loop spans 16 amino acids. Survey-level resolution applied to immunoSEQ assay v3.0. Method: immunoSEQ multiplex PCR; TCRdb's copy keeps in-frame clones and lacks some. The sample comprises 20,000 to 25,000 clones, 65% to 85% of which are singletons, and approximately 12% rests with the top ten. This rearrangement joins TRBV5-1 to TRBJ1-4; 10 nucleotides match TRBD1. This material consisted of unsorted PBMCs, taken about 21 months before starting antiretroviral therapy. This TCR was recovered from a woman aged 40-49 years with HIV. This CDR3 reads CASMPGQGTTNEKLFF. DNA for the CDR3: TGCGCCAGTATGCCGGGACAGGGGACAACTAATGAAAAACTGTTTTTT.